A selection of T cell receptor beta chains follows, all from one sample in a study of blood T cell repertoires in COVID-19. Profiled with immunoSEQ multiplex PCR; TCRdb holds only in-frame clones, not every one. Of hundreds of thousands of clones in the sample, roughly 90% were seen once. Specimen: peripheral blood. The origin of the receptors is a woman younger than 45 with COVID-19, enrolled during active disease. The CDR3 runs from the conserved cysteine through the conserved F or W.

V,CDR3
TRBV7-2,CASSLSGTSTDTQYF
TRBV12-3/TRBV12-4,CASSSSGGTEAFF
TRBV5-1,CASSPSSHSTEAFF
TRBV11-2,CASSFSGLARETQYF
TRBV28,CASSYIRAEAFF
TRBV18,CASSPNDRSLYNEQFF
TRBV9,CASSGGGHRQETQYF
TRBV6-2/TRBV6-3,CASSRRQGRRETQYF
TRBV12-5,CASGLVLGRGEAYNEQFF
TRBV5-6,CASSPGLAGPTGELFF
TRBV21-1,CASSKGTPHAGGAGNQPQHF
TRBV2,CASSLLAGADTQYF
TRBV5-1,CASQGGYGYTF
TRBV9,CASSPRGIRSTGELFF
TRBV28,CASRPLDSPPGYTF
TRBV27,CASSSTSGGARETQYF
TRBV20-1,CSASRGSNQPQHF
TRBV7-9,CASSSRGGPKAWMNTEAFF
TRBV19,CASRPDTGTGSYYGYTF
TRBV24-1,CATSKTGSGRETQYF
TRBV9,CASSVGGLQGVGGYTF
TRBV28,CASSYRLAGGPSGTQYF
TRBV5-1,CASTPVVGEDGYTF
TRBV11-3,CASSLLPDEQFF
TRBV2,CASTPNIGGFNYGYTF
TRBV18,CASSPGAGGGSYEQYF
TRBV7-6,CASSSRVGQGTDTQYF
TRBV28,CASSFRTGLVETQYF
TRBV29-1,CSVGGPFFIAGGGPTDTQYF
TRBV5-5,CASSLEWGLSTGELFF
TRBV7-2,CASSLSSSPYNEQFF
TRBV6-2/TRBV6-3,CASSPRLAGGQIGELFF
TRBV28,CASRHRTGTGVNQPQHF
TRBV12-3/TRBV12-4,CASSATGNYGYTF
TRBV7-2,CASSLGFSDEKLFF
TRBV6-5,CASSFRQSNTEAFF
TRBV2,CASGQYKTPLHF
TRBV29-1,CSVGVLAASTDTQYF
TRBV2,CASLRGTDQPQHF
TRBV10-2,CASSTRTGGGPTYEQYF
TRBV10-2,CASSEPSGGSDTQYF
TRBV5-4,CASSGQSPLNEQFF
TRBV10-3,CAISESNGGRGYNEQFF
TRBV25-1,CASSEGQGVAYEQYF
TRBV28,CASSLTSRRVGAFF
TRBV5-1,CASSFTGGGSPLHF
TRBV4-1,CASSPALSREDTEAFF
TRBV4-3,CASSPLPRNEQFF
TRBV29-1,CSVGTPLAGGWFGGYGYTF
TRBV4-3,CASSQGLAGTDTQYF
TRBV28,CAKWRDSVNYEQYF
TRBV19,CASDRGLPGELFF